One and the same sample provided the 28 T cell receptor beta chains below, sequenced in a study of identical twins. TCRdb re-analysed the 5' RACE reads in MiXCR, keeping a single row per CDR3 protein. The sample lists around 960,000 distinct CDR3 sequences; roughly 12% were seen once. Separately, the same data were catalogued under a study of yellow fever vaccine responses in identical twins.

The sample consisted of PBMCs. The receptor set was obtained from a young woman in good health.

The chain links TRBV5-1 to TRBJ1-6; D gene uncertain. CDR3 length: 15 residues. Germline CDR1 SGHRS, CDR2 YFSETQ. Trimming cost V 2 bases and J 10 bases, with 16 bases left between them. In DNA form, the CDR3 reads TGCGCCAGCAGCTTCGACCGCTCCAGCGGATCACCCCTCCACTTT. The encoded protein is CASSFDRSSGSPLHF.

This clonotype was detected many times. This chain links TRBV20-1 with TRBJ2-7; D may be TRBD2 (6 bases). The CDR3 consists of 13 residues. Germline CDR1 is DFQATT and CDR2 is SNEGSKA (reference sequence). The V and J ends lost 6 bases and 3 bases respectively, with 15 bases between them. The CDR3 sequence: CSAPAVGGYEQYF. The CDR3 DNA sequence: TGCAGTGCCCCAGCGGTGGGGGGCTACGAGCAGTACTTC.

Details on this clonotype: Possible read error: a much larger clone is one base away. In DNA form, the CDR3 reads TGTGCCAGCAGTCCCCGGACCTACACAGATACGCAGTATTTT. This codes for CASSPRTYTDTQYF. The genes are TRBV12-3 or TRBV12-4 and TRBJ2-3, with D hard to call. The CDR3 totals 14 residues. V was clipped by 5 bases and J by 2 bases, with 11 bases between them.

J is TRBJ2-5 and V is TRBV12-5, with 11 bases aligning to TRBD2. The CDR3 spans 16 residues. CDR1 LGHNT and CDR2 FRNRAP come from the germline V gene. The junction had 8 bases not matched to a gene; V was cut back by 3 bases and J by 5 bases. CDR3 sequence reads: CASGLSFSGRVETQYF. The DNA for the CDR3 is TGTGCTAGTGGTTTATCGTTTAGCGGGAGGGTGGAGACCCAGTACTTC.

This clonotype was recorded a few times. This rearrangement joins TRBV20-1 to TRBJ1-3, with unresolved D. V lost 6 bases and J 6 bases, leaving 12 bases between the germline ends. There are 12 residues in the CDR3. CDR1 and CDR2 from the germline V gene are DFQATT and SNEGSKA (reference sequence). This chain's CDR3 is CSAEGAKNTIYF. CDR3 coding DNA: TGCAGTGCGGAGGGAGCGAAAAACACCATATATTTT.

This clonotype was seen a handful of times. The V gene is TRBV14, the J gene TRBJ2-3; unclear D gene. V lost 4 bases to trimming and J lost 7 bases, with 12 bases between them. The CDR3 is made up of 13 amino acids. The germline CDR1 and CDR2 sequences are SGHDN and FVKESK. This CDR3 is CASSLRTSHTQYF. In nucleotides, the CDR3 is TGTGCCAGCAGCCTCCGAACCTCCCATACGCAGTATTTT.

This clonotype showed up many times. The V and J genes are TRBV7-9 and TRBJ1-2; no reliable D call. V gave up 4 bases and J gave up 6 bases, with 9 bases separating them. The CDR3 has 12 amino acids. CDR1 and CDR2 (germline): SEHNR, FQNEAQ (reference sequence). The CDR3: CASSYGRNGYTF. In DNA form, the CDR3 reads TGTGCCAGCAGCTACGGACGAAATGGCTACACCTTC.

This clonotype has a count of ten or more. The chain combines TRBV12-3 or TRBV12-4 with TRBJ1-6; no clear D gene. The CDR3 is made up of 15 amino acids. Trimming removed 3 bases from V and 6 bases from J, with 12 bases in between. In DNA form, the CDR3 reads TGTGCCAGCAGTTTTGAGGGCAGACTTAATTCACCCCTCCACTTT. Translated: CASSFEGRLNSPLHF.

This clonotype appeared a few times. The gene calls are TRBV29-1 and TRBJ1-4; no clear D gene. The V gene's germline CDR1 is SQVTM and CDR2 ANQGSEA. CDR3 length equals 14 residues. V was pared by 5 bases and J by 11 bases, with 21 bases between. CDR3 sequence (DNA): TGCAGCGTTTGGGAGGCGGGCCGGCGTGAGAAACTGTTTTTT. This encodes CSVWEAGRREKLFF.

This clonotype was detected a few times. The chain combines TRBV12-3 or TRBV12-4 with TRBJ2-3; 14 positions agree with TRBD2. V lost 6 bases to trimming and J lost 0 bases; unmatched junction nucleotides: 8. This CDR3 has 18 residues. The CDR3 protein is CASSRLAGGSTSTDTQYF. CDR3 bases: TGTGCCAGCAGCCGACTAGCGGGAGGGTCCACAAGCACAGATACGCAGTATTTT.

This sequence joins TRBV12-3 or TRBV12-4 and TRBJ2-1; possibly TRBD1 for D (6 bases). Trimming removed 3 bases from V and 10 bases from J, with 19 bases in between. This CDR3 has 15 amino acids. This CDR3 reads CASSFVEIDQGEQFF. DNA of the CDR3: TGTGCCAGCAGTTTCGTAGAAATCGATCAGGGGGAGCAGTTCTTC.

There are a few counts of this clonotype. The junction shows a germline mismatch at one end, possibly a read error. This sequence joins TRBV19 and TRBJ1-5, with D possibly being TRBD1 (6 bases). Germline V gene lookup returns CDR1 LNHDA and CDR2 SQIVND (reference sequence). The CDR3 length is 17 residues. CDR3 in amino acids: CASSTSLTGRRDQPQHF. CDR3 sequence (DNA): TGTGCCAGTAGTACTTCTCTTACAGGGAGAAGGGATCAGCCCCAACATTTT.

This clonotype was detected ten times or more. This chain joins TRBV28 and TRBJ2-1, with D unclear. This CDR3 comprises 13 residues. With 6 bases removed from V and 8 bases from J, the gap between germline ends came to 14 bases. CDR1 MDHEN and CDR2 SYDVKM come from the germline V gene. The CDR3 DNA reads TGTGCCAGCAGCCCCGCCCTAGAAGATGAGCAGTTCTTC. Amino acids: CASSPALEDEQFF.

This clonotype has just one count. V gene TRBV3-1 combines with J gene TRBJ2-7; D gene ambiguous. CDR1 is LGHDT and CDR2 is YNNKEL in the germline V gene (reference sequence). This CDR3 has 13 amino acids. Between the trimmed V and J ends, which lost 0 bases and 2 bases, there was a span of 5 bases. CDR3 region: CASSQDFAYEQYF. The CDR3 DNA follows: TGTGCCAGCAGCCAAGATTTCGCCTACGAGCAGTACTTC.

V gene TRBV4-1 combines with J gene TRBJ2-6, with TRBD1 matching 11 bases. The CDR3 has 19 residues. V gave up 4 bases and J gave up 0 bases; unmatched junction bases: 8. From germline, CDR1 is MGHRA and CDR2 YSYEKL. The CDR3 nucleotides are TGCGCCAGCAGCCCCCGTGGGACAGGGGGAAGCTCTGGGGCCAACGTCCTGACTTTC. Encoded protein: CASSPRGTGGSSGANVLTF.

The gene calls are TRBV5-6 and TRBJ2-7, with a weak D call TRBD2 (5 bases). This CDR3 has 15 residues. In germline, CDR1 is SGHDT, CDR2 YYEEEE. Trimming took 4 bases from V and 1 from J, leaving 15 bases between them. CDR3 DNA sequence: TGTGCCAGCAGCCTCCAGCGCGGGCTGTCCTACGAGCAGTACGTC. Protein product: CASSLQRGLSYEQYV.

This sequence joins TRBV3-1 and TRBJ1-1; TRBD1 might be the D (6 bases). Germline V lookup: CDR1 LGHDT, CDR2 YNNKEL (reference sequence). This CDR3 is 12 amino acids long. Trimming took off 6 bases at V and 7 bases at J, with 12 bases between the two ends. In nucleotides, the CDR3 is TGTGCCAGCAGTTTGACAGGCTATGAAGCTTTCTTT. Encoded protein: CASSLTGYEAFF.

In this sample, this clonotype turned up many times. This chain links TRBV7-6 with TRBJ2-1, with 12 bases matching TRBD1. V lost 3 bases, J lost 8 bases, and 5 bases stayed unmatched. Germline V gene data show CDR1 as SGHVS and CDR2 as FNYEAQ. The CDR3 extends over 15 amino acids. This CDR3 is CASSLRDRGLDEQFF. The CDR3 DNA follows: TGTGCCAGCAGCTTGAGGGACAGGGGGCTCGATGAGCAGTTCTTC.

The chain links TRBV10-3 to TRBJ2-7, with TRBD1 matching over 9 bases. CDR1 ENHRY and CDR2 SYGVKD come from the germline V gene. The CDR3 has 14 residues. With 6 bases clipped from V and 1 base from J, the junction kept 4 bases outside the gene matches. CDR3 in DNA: TGTGCCATCAGCTCCGGGACAGGGTCCTACGAGCAGTACTTC. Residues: CAISSGTGSYEQYF.

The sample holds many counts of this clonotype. DNA for the CDR3: TGTGCCAGCAGCACCAAGACAGGAAGGAACACTGAAGCTTTCTTT. Residues: CASSTKTGRNTEAFF. The genes are TRBV12-3 or TRBV12-4 and TRBJ1-1, with TRBD1 as a possible D gene (6 bases). The CDR3 is made up of 15 amino acids. Trimming removed 6 bases from V and 1 base from J, with 15 bases in between.

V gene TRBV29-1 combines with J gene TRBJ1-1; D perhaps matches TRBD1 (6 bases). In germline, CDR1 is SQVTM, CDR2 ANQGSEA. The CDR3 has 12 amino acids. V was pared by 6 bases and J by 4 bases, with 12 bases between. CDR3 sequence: CSVEQGRTEAFF. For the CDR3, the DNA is TGCAGCGTGGAGCAGGGGCGCACTGAAGCTTTCTTT.

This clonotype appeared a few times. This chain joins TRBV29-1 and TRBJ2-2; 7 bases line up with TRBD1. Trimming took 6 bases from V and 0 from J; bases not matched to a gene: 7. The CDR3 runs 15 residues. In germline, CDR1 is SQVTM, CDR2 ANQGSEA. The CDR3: CSVVGDSPNTGELFF. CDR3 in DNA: TGCAGCGTCGTCGGGGACAGCCCGAACACCGGGGAGCTGTTTTTT.

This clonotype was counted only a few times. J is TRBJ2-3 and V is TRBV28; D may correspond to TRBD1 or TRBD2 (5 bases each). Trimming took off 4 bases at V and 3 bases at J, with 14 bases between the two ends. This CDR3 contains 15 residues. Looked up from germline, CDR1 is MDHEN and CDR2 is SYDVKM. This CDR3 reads CASSYPGTATDTQYF. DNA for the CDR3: TGTGCCAGCAGTTACCCCGGGACCGCGACAGATACGCAGTATTTT.

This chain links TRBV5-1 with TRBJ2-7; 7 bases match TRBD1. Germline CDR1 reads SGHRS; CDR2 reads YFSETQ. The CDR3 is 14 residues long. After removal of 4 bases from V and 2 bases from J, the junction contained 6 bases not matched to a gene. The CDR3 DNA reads TGCGCCAGCAGCGTTGGGGACAGTGCCTACGAGCAGTACTTC. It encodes CASSVGDSAYEQYF. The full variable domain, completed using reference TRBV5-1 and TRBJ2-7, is KAGVTQTPRYLIKTRGQQVTLSCSPISGHRSVSWYQQTPGQGLQFLFEYFSETQRNKGNFPGRFSGRQFSNSRSEMNVSTLELGDSALYLCASSVGDSAYEQYFGPGTRLTVT.

The CDR3 here is CASSPGLANTYEQYF. CDR3 nucleotides: TGTGCCAGCAGCCCGGGACTAGCGAACACCTACGAGCAGTACTTC. V is TRBV7-6 and J is TRBJ2-7; TRBD2 agrees at 10 bases. The trim removed 5 bases at V and 2 bases at J, leaving 6 bases unmatched. The CDR3 contains 15 residues. Germline loops: CDR1 SGHVS, CDR2 FNYEAQ.

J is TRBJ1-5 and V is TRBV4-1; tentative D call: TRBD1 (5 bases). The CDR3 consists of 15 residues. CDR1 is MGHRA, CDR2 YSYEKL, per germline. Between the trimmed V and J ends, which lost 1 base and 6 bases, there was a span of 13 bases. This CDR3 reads CASSQGQGIGQPQHF. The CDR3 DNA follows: TGCGCCAGCAGCCAAGGTCAGGGAATCGGTCAGCCCCAGCATTTT.

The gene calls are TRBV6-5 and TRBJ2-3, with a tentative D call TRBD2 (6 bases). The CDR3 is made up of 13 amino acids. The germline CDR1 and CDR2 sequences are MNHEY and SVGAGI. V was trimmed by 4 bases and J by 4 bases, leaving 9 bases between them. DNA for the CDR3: TGTGCCAGCAGTTTAGCGGTCGCAGATACGCAGTATTTT. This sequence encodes CASSLAVADTQYF.

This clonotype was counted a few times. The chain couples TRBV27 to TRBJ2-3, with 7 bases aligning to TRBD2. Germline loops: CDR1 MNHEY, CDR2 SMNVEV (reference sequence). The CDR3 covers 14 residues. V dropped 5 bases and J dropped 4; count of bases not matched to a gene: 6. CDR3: CASSNREAADTQYF. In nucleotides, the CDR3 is TGTGCCAGCAGTAACCGGGAGGCCGCAGATACGCAGTATTTT.